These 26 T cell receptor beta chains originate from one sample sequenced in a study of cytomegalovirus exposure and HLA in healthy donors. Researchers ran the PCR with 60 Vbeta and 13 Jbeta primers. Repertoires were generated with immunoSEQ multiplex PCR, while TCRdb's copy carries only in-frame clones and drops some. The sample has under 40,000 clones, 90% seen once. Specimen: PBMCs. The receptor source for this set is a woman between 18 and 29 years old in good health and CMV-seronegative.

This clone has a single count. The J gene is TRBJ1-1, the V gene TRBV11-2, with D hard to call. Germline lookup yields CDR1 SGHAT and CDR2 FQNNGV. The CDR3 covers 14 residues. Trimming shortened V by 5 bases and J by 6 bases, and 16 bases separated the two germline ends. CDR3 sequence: CASSLLLVTAEAFF. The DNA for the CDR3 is TGTGCCAGCAGCCTCCTGTTGGTAACGGCTGAAGCTTTCTTT.

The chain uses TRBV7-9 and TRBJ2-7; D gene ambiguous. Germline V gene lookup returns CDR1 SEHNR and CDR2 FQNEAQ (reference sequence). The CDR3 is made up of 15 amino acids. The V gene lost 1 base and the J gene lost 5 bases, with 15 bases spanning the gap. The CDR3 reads CASSLVLEVIDEQYF. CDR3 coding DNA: TGTGCCAGCAGCTTAGTCCTAGAGGTAATCGACGAGCAGTACTTC.

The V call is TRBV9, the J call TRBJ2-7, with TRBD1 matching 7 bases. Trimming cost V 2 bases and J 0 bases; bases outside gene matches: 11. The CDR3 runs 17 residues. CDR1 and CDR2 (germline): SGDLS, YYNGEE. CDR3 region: CASSVSRAGGYSYEQYF. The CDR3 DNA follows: TGTGCCAGCAGCGTCTCTAGAGCAGGGGGTTACTCCTACGAGCAGTACTTC. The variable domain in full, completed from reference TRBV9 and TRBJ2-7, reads DSGVTQTPKHLITATGQRVTLRCSPRSGDLSVYWYQQSLDQGLQFLIQYYNGEERAKGNILERFSAQQFPDLHSELNLSSLELGDSALYFCASSVSRAGGYSYEQYFGPGTRLTVT.

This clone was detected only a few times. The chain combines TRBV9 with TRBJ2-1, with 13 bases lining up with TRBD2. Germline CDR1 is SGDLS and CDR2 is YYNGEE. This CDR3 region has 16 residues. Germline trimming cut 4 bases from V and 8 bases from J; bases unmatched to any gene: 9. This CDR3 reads CASSSWTSGRKDEQFF. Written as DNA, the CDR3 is TGTGCCAGCAGCTCATGGACTAGCGGGAGAAAGGATGAGCAGTTCTTC.

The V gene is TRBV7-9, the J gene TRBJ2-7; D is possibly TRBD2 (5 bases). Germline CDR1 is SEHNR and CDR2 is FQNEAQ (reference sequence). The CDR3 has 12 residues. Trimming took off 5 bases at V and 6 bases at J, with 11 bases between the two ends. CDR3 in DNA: TGTGCCAGCAGCAACGTCGGGGTCGAGCAGTACTTC. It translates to CASSNVGVEQYF. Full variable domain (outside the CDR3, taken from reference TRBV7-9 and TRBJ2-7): DTGVSQNPRHKITKRGQNVTFRCDPISEHNRLYWYRQTLGQGPEFLTYFQNEAQLEKSRLLSDRFSAERPKGSFSTLEIQRTEQGDSAMYLCASSNVGVEQYFGPGTRLTVT.

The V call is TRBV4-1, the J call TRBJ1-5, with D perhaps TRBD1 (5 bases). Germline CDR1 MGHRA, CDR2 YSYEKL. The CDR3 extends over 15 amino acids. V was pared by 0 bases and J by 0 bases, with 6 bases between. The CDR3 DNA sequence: TGCGCCAGCAGCCAAGACGACAGTAGCAATCAGCCCCAGCATTTT. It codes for CASSQDDSSNQPQHF.

The CDR3 nucleotides are TGTGCCAGCAGTTCCGTCACTTCCTACGAGCAGTACTTC. This sequence encodes CASSSVTSYEQYF. V usage is TRBV5-6 and J usage is TRBJ2-7; D gene uncertain. V dropped 5 bases and J dropped 1 base, with 10 bases sitting between them. This CDR3 contains 13 residues. Germline CDR1 reads SGHDT; CDR2 reads YYEEEE.

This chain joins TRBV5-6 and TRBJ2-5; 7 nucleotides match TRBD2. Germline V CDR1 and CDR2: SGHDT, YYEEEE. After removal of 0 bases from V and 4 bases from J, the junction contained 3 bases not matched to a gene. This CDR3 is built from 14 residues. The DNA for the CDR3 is TGTGCCAGCAGCTTGGGCGGGAGTGGAGAGACCCAGTACTTC. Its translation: CASSLGGSGETQYF.

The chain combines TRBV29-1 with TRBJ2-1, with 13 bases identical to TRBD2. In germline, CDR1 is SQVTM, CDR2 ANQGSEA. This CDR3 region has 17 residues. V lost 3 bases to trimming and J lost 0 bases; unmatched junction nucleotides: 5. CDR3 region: CSVEQLAGGSSYNEQFF. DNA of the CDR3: TGCAGCGTTGAGCAACTAGCGGGAGGGAGCTCCTACAATGAGCAGTTCTTC.

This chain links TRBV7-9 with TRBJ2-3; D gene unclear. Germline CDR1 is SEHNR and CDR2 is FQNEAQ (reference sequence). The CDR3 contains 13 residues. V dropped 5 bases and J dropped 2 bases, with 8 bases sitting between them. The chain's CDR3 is CASSRTYTDTQYF. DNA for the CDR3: TGTGCCAGCAGCCGTACATACACAGATACGCAGTATTTT.

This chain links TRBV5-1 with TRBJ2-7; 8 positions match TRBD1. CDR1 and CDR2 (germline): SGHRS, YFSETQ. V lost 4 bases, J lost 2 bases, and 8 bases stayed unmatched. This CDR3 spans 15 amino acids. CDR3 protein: CASSTGVGQAYEQYF. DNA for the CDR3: TGCGCCAGCAGCACGGGGGTGGGACAGGCCTACGAGCAGTACTTC. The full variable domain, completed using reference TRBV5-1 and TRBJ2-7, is KAGVTQTPRYLIKTRGQQVTLSCSPISGHRSVSWYQQTPGQGLQFLFEYFSETQRNKGNFPGRFSGRQFSNSRSEMNVSTLELGDSALYLCASSTGVGQAYEQYFGPGTRLTVT.

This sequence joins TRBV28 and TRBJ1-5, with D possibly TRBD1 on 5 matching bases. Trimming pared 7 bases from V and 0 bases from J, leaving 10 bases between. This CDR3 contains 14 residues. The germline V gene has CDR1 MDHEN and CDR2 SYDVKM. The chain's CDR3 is CASNPRDSNQPQHF. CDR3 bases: TGTGCCAGCAACCCCAGGGATAGCAATCAGCCCCAGCATTTT. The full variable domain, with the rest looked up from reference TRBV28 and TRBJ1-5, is DVKVTQSSRYLVKRTGEKVFLECVQDMDHENMFWYRQDPGLGLRLIYFSYDVKMKEKGDIPEGYSVSREKKERFSLILESASTNQTSMYLCASNPRDSNQPQHFGDGTRLSIL.

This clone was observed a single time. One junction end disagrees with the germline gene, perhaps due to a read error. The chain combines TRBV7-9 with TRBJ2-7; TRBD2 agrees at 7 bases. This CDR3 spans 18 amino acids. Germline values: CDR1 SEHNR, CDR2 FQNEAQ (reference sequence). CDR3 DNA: TGTTCCAGCAGCTTAATATATGGTCGGGGCGGGAGCGTGTACGAGCAGTACTTC. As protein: CSSSLIYGRGGSVYEQYF.

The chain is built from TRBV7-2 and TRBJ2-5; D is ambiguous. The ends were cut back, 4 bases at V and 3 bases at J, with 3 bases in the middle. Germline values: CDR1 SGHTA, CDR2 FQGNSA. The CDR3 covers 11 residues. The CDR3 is CASSSKETQYF. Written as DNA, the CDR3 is TGTGCCAGCAGCTCCAAAGAGACCCAGTACTTC.

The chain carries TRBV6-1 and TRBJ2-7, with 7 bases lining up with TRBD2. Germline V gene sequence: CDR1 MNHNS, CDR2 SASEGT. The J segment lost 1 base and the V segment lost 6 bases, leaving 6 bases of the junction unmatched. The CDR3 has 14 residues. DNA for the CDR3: TGTGCCAGCAGGATGGCAGCGGGATCCTACGAGCAGTACTTC. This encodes CASRMAAGSYEQYF.

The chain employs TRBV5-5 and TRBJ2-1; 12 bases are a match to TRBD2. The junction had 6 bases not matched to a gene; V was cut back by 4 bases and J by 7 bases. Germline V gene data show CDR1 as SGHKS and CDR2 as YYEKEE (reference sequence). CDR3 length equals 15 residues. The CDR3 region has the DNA TGTGCCAGCAGCCGGACTAGCGGGATGGGGAATGAGCAGTTCTTC. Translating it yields CASSRTSGMGNEQFF.

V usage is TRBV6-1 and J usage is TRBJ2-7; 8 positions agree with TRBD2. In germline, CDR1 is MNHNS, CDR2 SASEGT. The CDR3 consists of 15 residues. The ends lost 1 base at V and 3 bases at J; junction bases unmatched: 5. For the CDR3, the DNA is TGTGCCAGCAGTGAAGATAGCGGGATAATCTACGAGCAGTACTTC. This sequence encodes CASSEDSGIIYEQYF.

The CDR3 DNA follows: TGTGCCAGCAGCTTCATACAGGGCACATCCTACGAGCAGTACTTC. Residues: CASSFIQGTSYEQYF. This sequence joins TRBV7-9 and TRBJ2-7; TRBD1 might be the D (6 bases). In germline, CDR1 is SEHNR, CDR2 FQNEAQ (reference sequence). V lost 3 bases, J lost 1 base, and 13 bases lay in between. This CDR3 is 15 amino acids long.

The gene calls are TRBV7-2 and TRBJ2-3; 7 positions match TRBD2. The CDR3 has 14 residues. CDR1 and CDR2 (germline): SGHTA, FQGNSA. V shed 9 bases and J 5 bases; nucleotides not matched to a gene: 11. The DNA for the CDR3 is TGTGCCAGTGGTATAACGGGAGGTGGAGATACGCAGTATTTT. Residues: CASGITGGGDTQYF. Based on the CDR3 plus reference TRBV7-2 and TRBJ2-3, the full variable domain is GAGVSQSPSNKVTEKGKDVELRCDPISGHTALYWYRQSLGQGLEFLIYFQGNSAPDKSGLPSDRFSAERTGGSVSTLTIQRTQQEDSAVYLCASGITGGGDTQYFGPGTRLTVL.

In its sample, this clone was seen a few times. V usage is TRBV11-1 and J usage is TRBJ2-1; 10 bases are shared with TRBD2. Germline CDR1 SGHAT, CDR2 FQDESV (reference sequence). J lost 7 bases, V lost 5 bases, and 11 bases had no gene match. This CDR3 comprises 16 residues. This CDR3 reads CASSRGVASGGNEQFF. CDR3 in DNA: TGTGCCAGCAGCCGAGGGGTCGCTAGCGGGGGAAATGAGCAGTTCTTC.

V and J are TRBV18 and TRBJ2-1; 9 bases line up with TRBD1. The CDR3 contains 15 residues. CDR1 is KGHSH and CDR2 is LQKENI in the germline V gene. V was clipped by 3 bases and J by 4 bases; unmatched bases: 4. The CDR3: CASSPTGGPYNEQFF. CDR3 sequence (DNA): TGTGCCAGCTCACCCACAGGGGGCCCTTACAATGAGCAGTTCTTC.

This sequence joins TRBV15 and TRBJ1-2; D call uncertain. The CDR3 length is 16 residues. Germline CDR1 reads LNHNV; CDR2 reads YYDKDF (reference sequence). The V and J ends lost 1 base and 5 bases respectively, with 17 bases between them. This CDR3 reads CATSRGLAGRSYGYTF. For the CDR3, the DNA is TGTGCCACCAGCAGAGGGTTAGCGGGCCGATCTTATGGCTACACCTTC.

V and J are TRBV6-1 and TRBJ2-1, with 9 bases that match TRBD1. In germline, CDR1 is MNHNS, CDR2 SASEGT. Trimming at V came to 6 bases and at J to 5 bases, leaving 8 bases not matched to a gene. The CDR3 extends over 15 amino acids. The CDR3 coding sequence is TGTGCCAGCAGACCCGGACAGGGGTTCGACAATGAGCAGTTCTTC. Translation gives CASRPGQGFDNEQFF.

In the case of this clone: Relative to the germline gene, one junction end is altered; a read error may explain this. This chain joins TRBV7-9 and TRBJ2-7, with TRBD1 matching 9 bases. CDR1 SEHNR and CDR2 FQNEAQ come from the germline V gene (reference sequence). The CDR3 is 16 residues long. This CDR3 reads CSSSLVTGQGRYEQYF. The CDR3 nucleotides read TGTTCCAGCAGCTTAGTTACGGGACAGGGTAGGTACGAGCAGTACTTC.

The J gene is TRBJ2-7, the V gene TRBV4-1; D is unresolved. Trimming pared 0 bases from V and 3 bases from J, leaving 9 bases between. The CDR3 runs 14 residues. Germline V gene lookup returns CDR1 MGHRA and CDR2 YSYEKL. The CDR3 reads CASSQESENYEQYF. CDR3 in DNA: TGCGCCAGCAGCCAAGAATCAGAAAACTACGAGCAGTACTTC.

The CDR3 region is CASSSGLAGGPRPGELFF. The CDR3 DNA reads TGTGCCAGCAGCTCCGGACTAGCGGGAGGGCCCCGACCCGGGGAGCTGTTTTTT. The rearrangement links TRBV7-7 to TRBJ2-2; 15 bases line up with TRBD2. CDR3 length: 18 amino acids. With V trimmed by 4 bases and J by 6 bases, 9 bases remained unmatched. Germline loops: CDR1 SSHAT, CDR2 FNYEAQ (reference sequence).